This T cell receptor beta chain came from a study of cytomegalovirus exposure and HLA in healthy donors (dated by TCRdb to between 2016 and 2019). Some background on the complete study: In an earlier analysis of 587 of the donors, 276 Gb of sequence data and 90 million to 120 million unique TCR beta sequences from 150 million to 200 million T cells were reported. The aim of the study was to test whether cataloging public T cell receptors could identify signatures of past pathogen exposure. Among over 350 genotyped donors of the cohort, an average of around 240,000 unique TCR beta nucleotide sequences were sequenced per donor, roughly a sixth of them non-productive. In addition to the first cohort of approximately 650 subjects, a separate validation cohort of approximately 120 different subjects was used. Roughly 5 DR-DQ haplotypes were handled as single units for association and clustering, since linkage in the cohort was strong. An early release that covered roughly 600 HLA-typed donors contained 250 to 350 gigabases of sequencing data and 65 million to 100 million unique TCR sequences. A later analysis re-analyzed previously published TCR beta repertoires from roughly 630 donors and added high-resolution HLA genotyping to study TCR occurrence patterns. Donor age, sex, ethnicity and CMV serostatus were compiled alongside the repertoire data. Of the 350 to 450 genotyped donors, over 80% were placed in the genetic ancestry cluster associated with self-reported Caucasian donors. Typing coverage differed by locus: A, B, C, DRB1 and DQB1 were typed in about 629-640 donors, DQA1 in around 500, DPA1 in nearly 610, and DPB1 in around 490. Rather than using new phenotypic data, the later analysis identified candidate immune exposures from TCR beta sequences and from how often those sequences occurred across donors. To predict cytomegalovirus infection status, the study brought together high-throughput TCR immunosequencing, statistical association of individual TCRs with disease status, and machine learning. HLA typing included class I and class II loci at four-digit resolution. In a later genetic analysis, genome-wide SNP genotypes for about 60% of the 666 donors were used, and that subset was treated as a discovery cohort. Every discovery cohort repertoire had been produced on one sequencing platform. The T cell repertoires of 666 subjects were profiled by immunosequencing and related to cytomegalovirus serostatus. To decide whether each TCR beta V gene segment behaved as functional or pseudogenic, an earlier analysis of some 600 of the donors relied on high-throughput TCR beta sequencing.

Broader findings and caveats from the paper: When HLA alleles, especially DR and DQ, strongly co-occurred, TCR associations were difficult to assign to individual alleles. According to the authors, the approach could potentially be generalized to other disease states and immunological phenotypes. This cohort had only TCR beta chains sequenced, and the lack of alpha or paired-chain data limited which features could be detected. A later genetic analysis reported fewer N-insertions in productive TCRs among donors in an Asian-associated ancestry cluster than the 666-donor mean. A further reported finding was that TCR beta sequences accurately predicted the HLA-A and HLA-B alleles for most subjects in the first cohort. An association between a missense DCLRE1C variant and V-gene and J-gene trimming of TCR beta chains was found in a later genetic analysis and replicated in an independent cohort. A later analysis associated about 17,000 TCR beta sequences with specific HLA alleles at a false discovery rate of 0.05. In a later analysis, the rate of TCR association differed among HLA loci, with DRB1 alleles having the most associated TCRs and HLA-C alleles having the fewest. Roughly 15 rarely observed V segments, including chromosome 9 orphons, were excluded from the earlier analysis of some 590 of the donors because counts were too low. Because the 87-base-pair reads could not distinguish some IMGT-functional V segments, including TRBV6-2 and TRBV6-3, those segments were excluded. According to a later analysis, parvovirus B19, influenza, CMV and Epstein-Barr virus appeared linked to several top co-occurrence clusters. In a later analysis, most CMV-associated TCR beta chains were found to appear HLA-restricted, with HLA associations seemingly driven largely by CMV exposure. Broadly in line with IMGT annotations, most TCR beta V segments showed up in productive rearrangements about 90% or about 30% of the time in an earlier analysis of approximately 640 of the donors. Three of the identified cytomegalovirus-associated TCR beta chains were confirmed in vitro to be specific for cytomegalovirus antigens. A later analysis found that HLA-associated TCR beta chains were more clonally expanded and had lower generation probabilities than equally common non-associated chains. The study listed 164 TCR beta chains as associated with cytomegalovirus. Immune exposure information for the cohort was limited to CMV serostatus. Most TCR sequences were observed very rarely across donors, whereas some public TCRs were present in many individuals. Cytomegalovirus status was reported to be diagnosed by the classifier with high specificity and sensitivity in both the original and validation cohorts. Because HLA typing was unavailable for some donors at each locus, only the typed subset was used in association tests. A cluster of highly shared sequence variants was judged likely to be a technical artifact of the sequencing pipeline. Sequencing depth was assumed to be roughly uniform across donors in the presence/absence analyses, though that assumption may not hold. Linkage disequilibrium might explain the correlated functional status among segregating V segments, but an unknown experimental factor could not be ruled out.

In total, approximately 690 healthy bone marrow donors made up the cohort. Cohort members were all nominally healthy when sampled, although unrecorded immune exposures were likely present. The donor was CMV seronegative and belonged to the group of under 400 seronegative cohort members. A peripheral blood sample was provided by each donor, and peripheral blood mononuclear cells were used for TCR beta sequencing. The Qiagen DNeasy Blood Extraction Kit was used to extract genomic DNA from the blood cell samples. The method was the immunoSEQ multiplex PCR assay. The multiplex PCR relied on a mix of 60 forward primers for TCR Vbeta segments and 13 reverse primers for TCR Jbeta segments. The CDR3 region of rearranged TCR beta genes was amplified from genomic DNA with a multiplex PCR assay. Amplified TCR beta libraries were sequenced as 87-base-pair reads on the Illumina HiSeq System. Per the source publication's procedure: A later analysis tallied 70 million to 100 million unique TCR beta chains across the 666 repertoires, and about 12 million of those chains were shared by two or more donors. To remove PCR and sequencing errors, raw reads were error-corrected and collapsed into unique sequences using a nearest-neighbor algorithm that merged closely related sequences. CDR3 sequences were aligned to IMGT reference sequences to assign V, D and J gene segments. For a sequence to be retained, a match of at least six nucleotides was required to both a V gene segment and a J gene segment. Rearrangements were classified as productive when the CDR3 lacked stop codons and remained in frame with V and J, and all other rearrangements were classified as non-productive. CDR3 was defined according to IMGT convention as the region running from the second conserved V-encoded cysteine to the conserved J-encoded phenylalanine. Sequences without an unambiguous match to a single V gene segment were excluded from the earlier analysis of about 630 of the donors. An earlier analysis of 550 to 650 of the donors classified V segments as functional when productive rearrangements were above 56.7% and as segregating when the standard deviation between donors was above 5%. A statistical classification framework was built to diagnose cytomegalovirus status from the catalog of TCR beta chain sequences. V and J gene assignment, in a later analysis, came from comparing TCR nucleotide sequences with IMGT/GENE-DB human TR gene sequences. The TCRdist pipeline was used in a later analysis to assign CDR3 sequences and most-parsimonious VDJ recombination scenarios. In a later analysis, each TCR beta chain was defined by its CDR3 amino acid sequence together with its V-gene family, and reads without a unique V-gene family were excluded. As a way to deal with suspected cross-contamination and a sequencing artifact, a later analysis dropped 640 or so nucleotide sequences that were highly shared and had low generation probability. For each public chain, a later analysis derived a clonal expansion index from normalized ranks of inferred template counts within each repertoire. In a later analysis, generation probabilities were computed using a VDJ recombination model fitted to out-of-frame rearrangements, and the results were checked against IGoR. In a later analysis, TCR-TCR, TCR-HLA and TCR-CMV co-occurrence was scored with hypergeometric tests, and a repertoire-size bias correction was applied to TCR pairs. To estimate false discovery rates, a later analysis permuted the HLA or CMV assignments 20 times. In a later analysis, co-occurring TCRs were grouped using DBSCAN, and TCRdist sequence similarity was added for clustering within HLA-allele-positive subsets. Repertoires with fewer than 30,000 or more than 120,000 public chains, plus five repertoires with anomalous nucleotide sharing, were excluded from co-occurrence clustering. TCRdb obtained this table from immuneACCESS and retained in-frame rearrangements with V and J assigned. These tables miss some clones; where compared with another copy, unresolved V genes account for less than half of the shortfall, and the remainder is unexplained. V, J and clone size were drawn from that table, and D and trimming were deduced from the DNA. Across this sample there are under 200,000 clones, with roughly 80% seen only once. The ten largest clones add up to over 4.5% of the sample.

The germline V gene gives CDR1 as MGHRA and CDR2 as YSYEKL. The CDR3 spans 20 residues, from the cysteine through the phenylalanine. Only the CDR3 DNA is retained, 60 bases long and in frame from the first base. V ends up 4 bases short and J 0 bases short, with an unmatched junction base count of 13. Comments on this clone: The specificity of this receptor is unknown. There are no base qualities to consult, and no much larger clone falls within one base.

The sequenced sample was PBMCs. The source of this sequence is a male donor in good health and CMV-seronegative. The chain joins TRBV4-1 to TRBJ2-6, with 9 bases in between that match TRBD1. The CDR3 in this case is CASSPLRSGQGFSGANVLTF. The nucleotides read TGCGCCAGCAGCCCCCTTAGATCGGGACAGGGTTTCTCTGGGGCCAACGTCCTGACTTTC.